This entry features one TCR beta chain sequence. This specimen belongs to a study of T cell changes during pregnancy in multiple sclerosis. The data were produced by immunoSEQ multiplex PCR, yet TCRdb's version contains in-frame clones alone and is incomplete. The sample has more than 30,000 clones; roughly 86% are singletons. V lost 0 bases and J lost 8, with 14 bases in between. Germline V gene sequence: CDR1 MRHNA, CDR2 SNTAGT. The length of the CDR3 is 15 residues. The chain combines TRBV6-4 with TRBJ2-1; D perhaps matches TRBD2 (7 bases). This sample comprised CD8+ T cells from peripheral blood mononuclear cells, obtained in the first trimester of pregnancy. The receptor's source is a female donor with multiple sclerosis, enrolled in a pregnancy study. The CDR3 region is CASSDSTGGFDEQFF. The DNA of the CDR3 is TGTGCCAGCAGTGACTCGACGGGGGGCTTCGATGAGCAGTTCTTC.